This entry is about one TCR beta chain. These data belong to a study of blood T cell repertoires in COVID-19. Across the whole study: Nucleic acid was either cDNA or gDNA, and it came from T cells, B-cell-depleted T cells, or PBMCs.

Trimming removed 2 bases from V and 5 bases from J; junction bases left unmatched: 12. Germline V gene data show CDR1 as MGHRA and CDR2 as YSYEKL. The CDR3 totals 17 residues. TCRdb keeps only in-frame clones here, not all; method: immunoSEQ multiplex PCR. The table shows tens of thousands of clones, with about nine tenths occurring only once. The sequencing sample was made of peripheral blood. The clonotype was recovered from a man aged 40-49 years with acute or convalescent COVID-19. The rearrangement links TRBV4-1 to TRBJ2-1; 7 nucleotides line up with TRBD2. CDR3 residues: CASSQRTILGGNNEQFF. The CDR3 DNA is TGCGCCAGCAGCCAACGTACTATTTTGGGGGGGAACAATGAGCAGTTCTTC.